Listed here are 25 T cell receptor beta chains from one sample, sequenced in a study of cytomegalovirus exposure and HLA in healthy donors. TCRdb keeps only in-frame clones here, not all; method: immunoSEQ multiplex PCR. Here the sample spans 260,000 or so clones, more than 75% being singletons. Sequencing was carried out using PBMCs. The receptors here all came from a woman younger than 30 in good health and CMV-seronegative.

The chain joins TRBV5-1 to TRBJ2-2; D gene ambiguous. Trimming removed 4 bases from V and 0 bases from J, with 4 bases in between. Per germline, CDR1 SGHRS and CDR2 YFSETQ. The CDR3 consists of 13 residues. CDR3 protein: CASSPANTGELFF. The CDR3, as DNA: TGCGCCAGCAGCCCCGCGAACACCGGGGAGCTGTTTTTT.

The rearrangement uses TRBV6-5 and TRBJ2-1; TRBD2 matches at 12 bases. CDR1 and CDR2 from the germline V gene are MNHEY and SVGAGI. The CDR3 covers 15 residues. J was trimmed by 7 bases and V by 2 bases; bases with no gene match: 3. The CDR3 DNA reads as TGTGCCAGCAGTTACCTAGGGACTAGCGGGAATGAGCAGTTCTTC. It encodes CASSYLGTSGNEQFF.

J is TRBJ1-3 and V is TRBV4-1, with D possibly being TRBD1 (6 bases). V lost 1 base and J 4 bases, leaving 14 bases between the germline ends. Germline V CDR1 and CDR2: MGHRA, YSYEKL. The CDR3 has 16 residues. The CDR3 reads CASSQVLAGTGNTIYF. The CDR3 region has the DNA TGCGCCAGCAGCCAAGTTTTAGCAGGGACAGGAAACACCATATATTTT.

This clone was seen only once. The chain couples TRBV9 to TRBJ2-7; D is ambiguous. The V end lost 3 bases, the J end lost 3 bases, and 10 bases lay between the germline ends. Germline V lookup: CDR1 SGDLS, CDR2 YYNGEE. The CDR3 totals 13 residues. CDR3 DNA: TGTGCCAGCAGCGCAGGCTTGAACTACGAGCAGTACTTC. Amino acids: CASSAGLNYEQYF.

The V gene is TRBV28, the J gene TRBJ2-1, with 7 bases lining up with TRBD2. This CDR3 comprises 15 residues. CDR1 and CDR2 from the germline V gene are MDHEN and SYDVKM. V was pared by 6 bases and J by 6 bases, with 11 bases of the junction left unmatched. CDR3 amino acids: CASSPRLAPGNEQFF. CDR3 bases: TGTGCCAGCAGCCCTAGACTAGCTCCTGGCAATGAGCAGTTCTTC.

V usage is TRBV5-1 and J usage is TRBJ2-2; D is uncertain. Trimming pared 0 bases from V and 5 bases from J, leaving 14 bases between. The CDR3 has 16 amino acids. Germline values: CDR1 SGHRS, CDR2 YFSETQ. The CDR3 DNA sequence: TGCGCCAGCAGCTTGGCCAAAACGGCAGGAACCGGGGAGCTGTTTTTT. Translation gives CASSLAKTAGTGELFF.

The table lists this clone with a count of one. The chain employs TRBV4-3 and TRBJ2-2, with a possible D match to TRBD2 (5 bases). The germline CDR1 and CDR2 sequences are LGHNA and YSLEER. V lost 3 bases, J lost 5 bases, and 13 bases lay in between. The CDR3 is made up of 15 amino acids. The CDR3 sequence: CASSHQSTGTGELFF. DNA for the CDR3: TGCGCCAGCAGCCACCAGTCCACGGGGACCGGGGAGCTGTTTTTT.

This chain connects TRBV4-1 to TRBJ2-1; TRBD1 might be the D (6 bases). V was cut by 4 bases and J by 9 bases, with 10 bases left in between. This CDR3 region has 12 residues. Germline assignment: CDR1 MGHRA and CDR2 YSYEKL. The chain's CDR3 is CASSPQGLEQFF. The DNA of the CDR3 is TGCGCCAGCAGCCCGCAGGGGCTTGAGCAGTTCTTC.

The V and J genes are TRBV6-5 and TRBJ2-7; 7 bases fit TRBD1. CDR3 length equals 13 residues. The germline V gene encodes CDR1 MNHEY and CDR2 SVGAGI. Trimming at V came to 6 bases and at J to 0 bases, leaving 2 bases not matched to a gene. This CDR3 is CASSGQVSYEQYF. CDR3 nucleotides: TGTGCCAGCAGCGGACAGGTCTCCTACGAGCAGTACTTC.

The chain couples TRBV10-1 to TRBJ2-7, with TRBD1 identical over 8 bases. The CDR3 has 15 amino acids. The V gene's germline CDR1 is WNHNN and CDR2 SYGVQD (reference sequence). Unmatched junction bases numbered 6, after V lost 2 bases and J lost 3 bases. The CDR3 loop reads CASSEATGVNYEQYF. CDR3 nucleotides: TGCGCCAGCAGTGAGGCGACAGGGGTGAACTACGAGCAGTACTTC.

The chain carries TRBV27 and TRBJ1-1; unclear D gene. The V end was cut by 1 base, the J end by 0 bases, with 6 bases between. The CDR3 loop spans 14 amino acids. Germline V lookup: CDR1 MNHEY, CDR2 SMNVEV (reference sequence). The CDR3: CASSLWPLNTEAFF. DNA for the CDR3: TGTGCCAGCAGTTTATGGCCTCTGAACACTGAAGCTTTCTTT.

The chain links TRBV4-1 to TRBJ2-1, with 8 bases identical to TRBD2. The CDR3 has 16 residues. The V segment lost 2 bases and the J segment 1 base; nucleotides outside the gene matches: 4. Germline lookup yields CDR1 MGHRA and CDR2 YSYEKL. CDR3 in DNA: TGCGCCAGCAGCCAACGAGCGGGGGCGTCCTACAATGAGCAGTTCTTC. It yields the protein CASSQRAGASYNEQFF.

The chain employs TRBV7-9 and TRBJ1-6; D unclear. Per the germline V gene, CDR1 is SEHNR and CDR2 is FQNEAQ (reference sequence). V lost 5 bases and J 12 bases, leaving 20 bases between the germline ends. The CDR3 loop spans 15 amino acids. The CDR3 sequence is CASSPSNREKLPLHF. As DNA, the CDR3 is TGTGCCAGCAGCCCTTCGAACCGGGAAAAATTACCCCTCCACTTT.

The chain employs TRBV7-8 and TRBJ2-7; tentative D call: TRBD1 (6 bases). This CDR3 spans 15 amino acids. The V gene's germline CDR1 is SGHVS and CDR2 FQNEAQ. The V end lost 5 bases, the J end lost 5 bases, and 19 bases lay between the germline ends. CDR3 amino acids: CASSIDRNPPHEQYF. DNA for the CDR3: TGTGCCAGCAGCATAGACAGGAACCCACCCCACGAGCAGTACTTC.

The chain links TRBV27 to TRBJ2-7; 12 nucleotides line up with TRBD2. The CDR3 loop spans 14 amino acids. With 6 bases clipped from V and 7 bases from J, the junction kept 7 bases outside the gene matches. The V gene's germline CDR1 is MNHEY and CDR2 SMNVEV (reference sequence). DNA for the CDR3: TGTGCCAGCAGGGAGCTAGCGGGAGGGCGTGAGCAGTACTTC. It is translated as CASRELAGGREQYF.

This chain's CDR3 is CASSPLAGTFEQYF. The DNA for the CDR3 is TGTGCCAGCAGCCCCCTAGCGGGAACTTTCGAGCAGTACTTC. The chain employs TRBV7-8 and TRBJ2-7, with TRBD2 matching over 9 bases. Germline loops: CDR1 SGHVS, CDR2 FQNEAQ. V gave up 5 bases and J gave up 6 bases; unmatched junction bases: 8. CDR3 length equals 14 residues.

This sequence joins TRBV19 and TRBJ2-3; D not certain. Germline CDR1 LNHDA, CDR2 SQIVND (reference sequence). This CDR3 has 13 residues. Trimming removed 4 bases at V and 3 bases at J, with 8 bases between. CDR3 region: CASSTQITDTQYF. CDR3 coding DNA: TGTGCCAGTAGTACGCAGATTACAGATACGCAGTATTTT.

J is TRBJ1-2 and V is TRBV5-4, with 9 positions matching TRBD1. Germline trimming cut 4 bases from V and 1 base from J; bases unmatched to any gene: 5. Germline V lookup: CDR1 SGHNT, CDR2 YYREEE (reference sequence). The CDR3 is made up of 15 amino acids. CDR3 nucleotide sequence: TGTGCCAGCAGCACCGGACAGGGGAATAACTATGGCTACACCTTC. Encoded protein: CASSTGQGNNYGYTF.

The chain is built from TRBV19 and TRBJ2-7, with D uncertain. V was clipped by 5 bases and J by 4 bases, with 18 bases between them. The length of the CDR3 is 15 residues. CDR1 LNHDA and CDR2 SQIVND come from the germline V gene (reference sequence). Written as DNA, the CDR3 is TGTGCCAGTAGTTTTGGCATAGAGAGGCAATACGAGCAGTACTTC. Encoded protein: CASSFGIERQYEQYF. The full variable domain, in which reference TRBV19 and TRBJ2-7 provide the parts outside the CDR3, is DGGITQSPKYLFRKEGQNVTLSCEQNLNHDAMYWYRQDPGQGLRLIYYSQIVNDFQKGDIAEGYSVSREKKESFPLTVTSAQKNPTAFYLCASSFGIERQYEQYFGPGTRLTVT.

In nucleotides, the CDR3 is TGCGCCAGCAGCTTGGCCGGGCTGACCGAGGGGTTCTTC. Its translation: CASSLAGLTEGFF. The V and J genes are TRBV5-1 and TRBJ2-1, with a weak D call TRBD2 (5 bases). Germline V gene sequence: CDR1 SGHRS, CDR2 YFSETQ. The CDR3 is made up of 13 amino acids. Trimming pared 0 bases from V and 15 bases from J, leaving 16 bases between.

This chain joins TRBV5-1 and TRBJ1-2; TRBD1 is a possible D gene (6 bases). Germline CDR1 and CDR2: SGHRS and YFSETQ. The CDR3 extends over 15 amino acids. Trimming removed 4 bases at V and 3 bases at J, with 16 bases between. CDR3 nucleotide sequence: TGCGCCAGCAGCCGGGGGGGCAAGGGGCACTATGGCTACACCTTC. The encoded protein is CASSRGGKGHYGYTF.

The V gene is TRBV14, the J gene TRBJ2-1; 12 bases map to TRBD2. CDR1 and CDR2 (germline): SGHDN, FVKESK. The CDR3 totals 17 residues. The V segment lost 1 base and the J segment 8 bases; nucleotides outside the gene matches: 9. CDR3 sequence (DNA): TGTGCCAGCAGCCAAGTTTTCAGGACTAGCGGGATCGATGAGCAGTTCTTC. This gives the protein CASSQVFRTSGIDEQFF.

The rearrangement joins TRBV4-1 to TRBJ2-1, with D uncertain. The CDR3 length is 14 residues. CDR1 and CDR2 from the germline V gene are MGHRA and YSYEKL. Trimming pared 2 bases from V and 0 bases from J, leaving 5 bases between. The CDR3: CASSQRSSYNEQFF. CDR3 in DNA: TGCGCCAGCAGCCAACGTAGCTCCTACAATGAGCAGTTCTTC.

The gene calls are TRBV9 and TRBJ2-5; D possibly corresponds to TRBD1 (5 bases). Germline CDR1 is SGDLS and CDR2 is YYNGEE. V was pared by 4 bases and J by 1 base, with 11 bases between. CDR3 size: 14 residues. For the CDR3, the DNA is TGTGCCAGCAGCCCGCTTGGGGCCCAAGAGACCCAGTACTTC. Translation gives CASSPLGAQETQYF.

The CDR3 here is CASSLSAGNAEQYF. The CDR3 region has the DNA TGTGCCAGCAGCTTGTCTGCAGGGAATGCCGAGCAGTACTTC. The chain is built from TRBV7-9 and TRBJ2-7; possible D gene TRBD1, 5 bases. Germline V gives CDR1 SEHNR, CDR2 FQNEAQ (reference sequence). V was cut by 3 bases and J by 6 bases, with 15 bases left in between. This CDR3 is 14 amino acids long.